This TCR beta chain is from a study of graft-versus-host responses after intestinal transplantation. This clone came up once. The target antigen is unknown. The CDR3 runs to 17 residues. After removal of 4 bases from V and 1 base from J, the junction contained 6 bases not matched to a gene. Germline loops: CDR1 MDHEN, CDR2 SYDVKM. Study-wide results and limits: Circulating GvH clones peaking coincided with falling HvG clones soon after transplant.

TCRdb's copy holds only in-frame clones and misses some; the assay was immunoSEQ multiplex PCR. Among 40,000 or so clones, 80% to 85% were seen once, and the ten largest hold 3% to 4%. Sequences were derived from PBMCs, sampled about 160 weeks after transplant. The chain has TRBV28 and TRBJ1-5, with 11 bases aligning to TRBD1. The receptor was isolated from a human patient who received an intestinal transplant, so some T cells may come from the graft donor. CDR3 amino acids: CASSWDRGGWSNQPQHF. CDR3 DNA: TGTGCCAGCAGTTGGGACAGGGGGGGATGGAGCAATCAGCCCCAGCATTTT.